The 4 T cell receptor beta chains listed next were all sequenced from one sample in a study of CD8 T cells in ankylosing spondylitis. TCRdb independently ran MiXCR on the 5' RACE reads; one entry per CDR3 protein. The table lists approximately 300,000 distinct CDR3 sequences, more than 20% of them singletons. The specimen sequenced was blood, either unsorted or a sorted T cell fraction (not recorded which). The receptors here all came from a female donor with ankylosing spondylitis or in good health (not recorded which).

This clonotype was counted a few times. The chain uses TRBV20-1 and TRBJ2-6; D unclear. Trimming left V 2 bases short and J 0 bases short, with 5 bases between. Germline values: CDR1 DFQATT, CDR2 SNEGSKA (reference sequence). CDR3 length: 14 amino acids. CDR3 nucleotide sequence: TGCAGTGCTAGACACCTCTCTGGGGCCAACGTCCTGACTTTC. This codes for CSARHLSGANVLTF.

In its sample, this clonotype was seen a few times. The V and J genes are TRBV20-1 and TRBJ1-5; D is perhaps TRBD1 (6 bases). There are 13 residues in the CDR3. V shed 3 bases and J shed 3 bases, with 9 bases lying between them. Germline assignment: CDR1 DFQATT and CDR2 SNEGSKA (reference sequence). CDR3 coding DNA: TGCAGTGCTAGGGGGGGCTTCAATCAGCCCCAGCATTTT. This sequence encodes CSARGGFNQPQHF.

This clonotype was found many times. The V and J genes are TRBV7-2 and TRBJ1-1; TRBD1 might be the D (5 bases). This CDR3 is 14 amino acids long. Germline V gene data show CDR1 as SGHTA and CDR2 as FQGNSA. Trimming cost V 0 bases and J 5 bases, with 10 bases left between them. The CDR3 sequence: CASSLAPRGTEAFF. The DNA of the CDR3 is TGTGCCAGCAGCTTAGCGCCACGGGGGACTGAAGCTTTCTTT.

This clonotype was counted a few times. The chain couples TRBV2 to TRBJ2-7, with 11 bases that match TRBD1. With V trimmed by 3 bases and J by 2 bases, 3 bases remained unmatched. CDR1 SNHLY and CDR2 FYNNEI come from the germline V gene. The CDR3 extends over 15 amino acids. This CDR3 reads CASSDLDRGPYEQYF. For the CDR3, the DNA is TGTGCCAGCAGTGATCTGGACAGGGGGCCCTACGAGCAGTACTTC.